This T cell receptor beta chain was observed in a study of blood T cell repertoires in COVID-19. Background on the study: Samples taken during acute and convalescent COVID-19 were collected in the United States, Italy and Spain.

Per the original methods: Estimated nucleated cell counts came from reference gene primer amplification. Here immunoSEQ multiplex PCR was the method, and the copy in TCRdb shows in-frame clones only, minus some. The DNA was the basis for D and trimming; V, J and clone size are from that table. This sample has 30,000 to 50,000 clones, with about four fifths found just once. Germline CDR1 ENHRY, CDR2 SYGVKD. Germline trimming cut 0 bases from V and 6 bases from J; bases unmatched to any gene: 4. This CDR3 has 16 amino acids. The sequence derives from a man in his 70s with acute or convalescent COVID-19. Sequencing was carried out using peripheral blood. V and J are TRBV10-3 and TRBJ2-1; TRBD2 matches 11 bases. The CDR3 here is CAISESRLAGGNEQFF. The DNA of the CDR3 is TGTGCCATCAGTGAGTCGAGGCTAGCGGGAGGCAATGAGCAGTTCTTC.